A single sample is the source of the 22 T cell receptor beta chains below, sequenced in a study of blood T cell repertoires in COVID-19. TCRdb keeps only in-frame clones here, not all; method: immunoSEQ multiplex PCR. The sample shows 200,000 to 300,000 clones, 85% to 90% of them seen only once. The sequenced material came from peripheral blood. These receptors originate from a woman in her forties with acute or convalescent COVID-19.

The J gene is TRBJ2-6, the V gene TRBV5-1; 7 bases fit TRBD1. The germline gives CDR1 SGHRS, CDR2 YFSETQ. The CDR3 covers 17 residues. J lost 1 base, V lost 3 bases, and 7 bases had no gene match. In nucleotides, the CDR3 is TGCGCCAGCAGCTCACGGACAGGAGTTTCTGGGGCCAACGTCCTGACTTTC. Amino acid sequence: CASSSRTGVSGANVLTF.

Regarding this clone: Other DNA sequences in the same sample also yield this CDR3. V gene TRBV30 combines with J gene TRBJ1-2, with D tentatively TRBD1 (6 bases). This CDR3 region has 13 residues. The ends were cut back, 1 base at V and 1 base at J, with 7 bases in the middle. The germline gives CDR1 GTSNPN, CDR2 SVGIG (reference sequence). DNA of the CDR3: TGTGCCTGGAGTGAGGACAGTAACTATGGCTACACCTTC. Protein: CAWSEDSNYGYTF.

V is TRBV7-2 and J is TRBJ2-1; possibly TRBD2 for D (7 bases). Trimming took off 6 bases at V and 6 bases at J, with 15 bases between the two ends. Germline CDR1 SGHTA, CDR2 FQGNSA. The CDR3 runs 14 residues. This chain's CDR3 is CASRGGAAGNEQFF. CDR3 DNA: TGTGCCAGCAGAGGGGGGGCCGCGGGCAATGAGCAGTTCTTC.

The chain joins TRBV12-5 to TRBJ2-5; 12 positions match TRBD2. With V trimmed by 5 bases and J by 2 bases, 6 bases remained unmatched. Looked up from germline, CDR1 is LGHNT and CDR2 is FRNRAP. The CDR3 length is 16 residues. CDR3 residues: CASGRRTSGAQETQYF. CDR3 in DNA: TGTGCTAGTGGTAGACGGACTAGCGGGGCGCAAGAGACCCAGTACTTC.

This clone was detected only once. V and J are TRBV3-1 (or the pseudogene TRBV3-2) and TRBJ1-2; 8 bases fit TRBD1. Trimming removed 3 bases from V and 7 bases from J; junction bases left unmatched: 7. The length of the CDR3 is 14 residues. CDR1 and CDR2 from the germline V gene are LGHDT and YNNKEL (reference sequence). CDR3 amino acids: CASSHPTGGGGYTF. CDR3 sequence (DNA): TGTGCCAGCAGCCATCCTACAGGGGGGGGTGGCTACACCTTC.

This chain links TRBV6-5 with TRBJ1-5; D ambiguous. Trimming took off 6 bases at V and 5 bases at J, with 14 bases between the two ends. The CDR3 length is 14 residues. In germline, CDR1 is MNHEY, CDR2 SVGAGI. As DNA, the CDR3 is TGTGCCAGCAGGGCATTGGGCAGTTATCAGCCCCAGCATTTT. Protein sequence: CASRALGSYQPQHF.

This clone has only one observation. The chain is built from TRBV28 and TRBJ1-2, with D perhaps matching TRBD1 (6 bases). V shed 6 bases and J shed 7 bases, with 12 bases lying between them. Germline loops: CDR1 MDHEN, CDR2 SYDVKM. The CDR3 has 12 residues. Here the CDR3 reads CASRPGAAGYTF. The CDR3 bases are TGTGCCAGCAGACCAGGGGCGGCTGGCTACACCTTC.

V is TRBV5-4 and J is TRBJ1-2; D might be TRBD1 (6 bases). Trimming shortened V by 2 bases and J by 4 bases, and 9 bases separated the two germline ends. Germline lookup yields CDR1 SGHNT and CDR2 YYREEE (reference sequence). The length of the CDR3 is 13 residues. CDR3 sequence: CASSLGGTYGYTF. CDR3 DNA: TGTGCCAGCAGCTTAGGGGGAACCTATGGCTACACCTTC.

The V gene is TRBV18, the J gene TRBJ1-1; TRBD1 matches at 7 bases. V lost 2 bases, J lost 4 bases, and 7 bases stayed unmatched. Germline loops: CDR1 KGHSH, CDR2 LQKENI. This CDR3 comprises 15 residues. The CDR3 DNA is TGTGCCAGCTCACCAGCAACAGGGGCGGCCACTGAAGCTTTCTTT. Protein sequence: CASSPATGAATEAFF. Based on the CDR3 plus reference TRBV18 and TRBJ1-1, the full variable domain is NAGVMQNPRHLVRRRGQEARLRCSPMKGHSHVYWYRQLPEEGLKFMVYLQKENIIDESGMPKERFSAEFPKEGPSILRIQQVVRGDSAAYFCASSPATGAATEAFFGQGTRLTVV.

In this sample, this clone turned up a few times. The chain carries TRBV2 and TRBJ2-2; tentative D call: TRBD2 (7 bases). V was pared by 3 bases and J by 6 bases, with 17 bases between. There are 16 residues in the CDR3. Per germline, CDR1 SNHLY and CDR2 FYNNEI. CDR3 amino acids: CASSEPGGGDAGELFF. The CDR3 DNA reads TGTGCCAGCAGTGAGCCGGGCGGGGGCGATGCCGGGGAGCTGTTTTTT. The variable domain in full, with the rest retrieved from reference TRBV2 and TRBJ2-2, is EPEVTQTPSHQVTQMGQEVILRCVPISNHLYFYWYRQILGQKVEFLVSFYNNEISEKSEIFDDQFSVERPDGSNFTLKIRSTKLEDSAMYFCASSEPGGGDAGELFFGEGSRLTVL.

The chain carries TRBV6-5 and TRBJ1-1; D is possibly TRBD1 (6 bases). The V gene lost 8 bases and the J gene lost 4 bases, with 11 bases spanning the gap. The CDR3 runs to 12 residues. The germline gives CDR1 MNHEY, CDR2 SVGAGI. For the CDR3, the DNA is TGTGCCAGCCAGGGGCGCGGCACTGAAGCTTTCTTT. Protein product: CASQGRGTEAFF.

The rearrangement uses TRBV5-4 and TRBJ2-3; D possibly corresponds to TRBD1 (6 bases). V lost 0 bases and J 0 bases, leaving 11 bases between the germline ends. The germline CDR1 and CDR2 sequences are SGHNT and YYREEE (reference sequence). The CDR3 consists of 16 residues. DNA of the CDR3: TGTGCCAGCAGCTTGGACAGGGACACTAGCACAGATACGCAGTATTTT. It codes for CASSLDRDTSTDTQYF.

The gene calls are TRBV28 and TRBJ2-7, with TRBD1 matching 7 bases. The germline V gene has CDR1 MDHEN and CDR2 SYDVKM. The J segment lost 3 bases and the V segment lost 6 bases, leaving 11 bases of the junction unmatched. The CDR3 loop spans 15 amino acids. CDR3 bases: TGTGCCAGCAGCCAACCGGGACAGATAAGCTACGAGCAGTACGTC. Translated, it gives CASSQPGQISYEQYV.

The chain carries TRBV10-3 and TRBJ2-2; 8 bases align to TRBD1. CDR3 length equals 14 residues. Germline V gene lookup returns CDR1 ENHRY and CDR2 SYGVKD. V lost 5 bases, J lost 2 bases, and 1 base stayed unmatched. CDR3 sequence: CAISTGGNTGELFF. The CDR3 nucleotides read TGTGCCATCAGTACAGGGGGTAACACCGGGGAGCTGTTTTTT.

The chain is built from TRBV19 and TRBJ1-3; D is unclear. The CDR3 has 15 amino acids. Germline values: CDR1 LNHDA, CDR2 SQIVND (reference sequence). The V end was cut by 3 bases, the J end by 0 bases, with 9 bases between. CDR3 amino acids: CASSIQINSGNTIYF. As DNA, the CDR3 is TGTGCCAGTAGTATCCAGATTAACTCTGGAAACACCATATATTTT.

This rearrangement joins TRBV25-1 to TRBJ1-1; D may be TRBD1 (5 bases). V lost 5 bases and J 1 base, leaving 14 bases between the germline ends. CDR1 is MGHDK, CDR2 SYGVNS, per germline. The CDR3 contains 15 residues. The CDR3 bases are TGTGCCAGCAGTTCATTAGGGGTGGAGAACACTGAAGCTTTCTTT. It specifies CASSSLGVENTEAFF.

The chain joins TRBV10-3 to TRBJ2-1; D ambiguous. Germline values: CDR1 ENHRY, CDR2 SYGVKD. Between the trimmed V and J ends, which lost 8 bases and 6 bases, there was a span of 17 bases. This CDR3 is built from 14 residues. The CDR3 DNA is TGTGCCATCTCCGCGGTGGTGAGTGGCAATGAGCAGTTCTTC. Residues: CAISAVVSGNEQFF.

This chain connects TRBV3-1 (or the pseudogene TRBV3-2) to TRBJ1-5; D uncertain. The ends were cut back, 1 base at V and 1 base at J, with 5 bases in the middle. There are 14 residues in the CDR3. Germline CDR1 reads LGHDT; CDR2 reads YNNKEL (reference sequence). The CDR3 is CASSQVSSNQPQHF. The DNA for the CDR3 is TGTGCCAGCAGCCAAGTGAGCAGCAATCAGCCCCAGCATTTT.

The CDR3 DNA sequence: TGTGCCAGCAGCCTCGGGCGGGGGACTAGCGGGGCCCAGGCAAAGTCCTACGAGCAGTACGTC. It translates to CASSLGRGTSGAQAKSYEQYV. V and J are TRBV21-1 and TRBJ2-7; the table's D call, TRBD2, was not checked against the DNA. TRBV21-1 is a known pseudogene. CDR3 length equals 21 residues.

J is TRBJ2-3 and V is TRBV5-1; perhaps TRBD1 as D (6 bases). The CDR3 contains 15 residues. The V end was cut by 5 bases, the J end by 3 bases, with 16 bases between. Germline V CDR1 and CDR2: SGHRS, YFSETQ. In nucleotides, the CDR3 is TGCGCCAGCAGTCTTGGGACACTAAAAACAGATACGCAGTATTTT. It specifies CASSLGTLKTDTQYF.

This clone was seen a handful of times. This chain connects TRBV7-2 to TRBJ1-6, with D possibly being TRBD1 (5 bases). There are 17 residues in the CDR3. Germline assignment: CDR1 SGHTA and CDR2 FQGNSA. Trimming shortened V by 1 base and J by 2 bases, and 12 bases separated the two germline ends. The CDR3 spells CASSLVAGQTYNSPLHF. As DNA, the CDR3 is TGTGCCAGCAGCTTAGTCGCGGGGCAGACCTATAATTCACCCCTCCACTTT.

This clone was seen a few times. This chain connects TRBV10-2 to TRBJ1-5; D is ambiguous. The V gene lost 4 bases and the J gene lost 6 bases, with 19 bases spanning the gap. The CDR3 is 16 amino acids. Germline loops: CDR1 WSHSY, CDR2 SAAADI. In nucleotides, the CDR3 is TGCGCCAGCAGTGCTCAAGGAGGGAAGGTCGGTCAGCCCCAGCATTTT. It yields the protein CASSAQGGKVGQPQHF.